The sequence of this T cell receptor (beta chain) was determined in a study of cytomegalovirus exposure and HLA in healthy donors. Primers for the PCR totalled 60 Vbeta and 13 Jbeta. Data came from immunoSEQ multiplex PCR; TCRdb stores just in-frame clones and leaves some out. This sample has approximately 120,000 clones; 70% to 75% occur once, and the top ten carry 3.1%. The V gene end was trimmed by 2 bases and the J gene end by 2 bases; junction bases not matched to a gene: 1. The CDR3 consists of 14 residues. Germline loops: CDR1 MNHEY, CDR2 SVGAGI. The TCR comes from a young man in good health and CMV-seronegative. Sequences were obtained from PBMCs. This chain uses TRBV6-5 with TRBJ1-1; 8 nucleotides agree with TRBD1. CDR3 in amino acids: CASSYDRGNTEAFF. The CDR3, as DNA: TGTGCCAGCAGTTACGACAGGGGTAACACTGAAGCTTTCTTT.